This is a list of T cell receptor beta chains from one sample in a study of post-analysis software for immune sequencing data. TCRdb reprocessed the PCR reads with MiXCR, giving one entry per CDR3 protein. The sample records a few hundred thousand distinct CDR3 sequences, roughly 45% being singletons. What was sequenced was blood. The receptors stem from a girl under 18 with multiple sclerosis. The CDR3 runs from the conserved cysteine through the conserved F or W. The D gene is left open where the match is weak. Clone size is given for some rows only: seen once, a few or many times, or a class if the clone is expanded.

D gene	V gene	clone size	J gene	CDR3 length	CDR3 protein	CDR3 DNA
-	TRBV3-1	-	TRBJ2-3	13	CASSQGRSSSQYF	TGTGCCAGCAGCCAAGGTAGGAGTTCCTCGCAGTATTTT
TRBD2	TRBV20-1	-	TRBJ2-7	14	CSAIVLAGGYEQYF	TGCAGTGCTATAGTACTAGCGGGGGGATACGAGCAGTACTTC
-	TRBV2	-	TRBJ2-3	15	CASSEFSGATDTQYF	TGTGCCAGCAGTGAATTTAGCGGCGCCACAGATACGCAGTATTTT
TRBD2	TRBV20-1	-	TRBJ2-1	17	CSARDQHSGSFYNEQFF	TGCAGTGCTAGAGATCAGCACAGCGGGAGTTTTTACAATGAGCAGTTCTTC
-	TRBV10-3	-	TRBJ2-3	13	CAISPPEGNTQYF	TGTGCCATCAGCCCCCCGGAGGGGAATACGCAGTATTTT
-	TRBV11-1	-	TRBJ1-1	14	CASSLTGTPTEAFF	TGTGCCAGCAGCTTAACAGGGACGCCCACTGAAGCTTTCTTT
TRBD1	TRBV20-1	few	TRBJ1-4	16	CSVRGGTGGFKEKLFF	TGCAGTGTTAGGGGAGGGACAGGGGGCTTTAAGGAAAAACTGTTTTTT
TRBD2	TRBV5-1	-	TRBJ2-1	16	CASSSGAGGTNNEQFF	TGCGCCAGCAGCTCCGGAGCGGGAGGCACCAACAATGAGCAGTTCTTC
-	TRBV9	-	TRBJ1-1	13	CASSVEAGAEAFF	TGTGCCAGCAGCGTAGAGGCGGGTGCTGAAGCTTTCTTT
-	TRBV7-3	-	TRBJ2-1	16	CASSRDGMSSYNEQFF	TGTGCCAGCAGCCGCGACGGAATGAGCTCCTACAATGAGCAGTTCTTC
-	TRBV6-5	-	TRBJ2-7	15	CASSPALAHSYEQYF	TGTGCCAGCAGCCCTGCTCTAGCGCACTCCTACGAGCAGTACTTC
TRBD2	TRBV4-3	-	TRBJ2-5	15	CASSQAGLAEETQYF	TGCGCCAGCAGCCAAGCGGGACTAGCTGAAGAGACCCAGTACTTC
-	TRBV29-1	many	TRBJ2-7	11	CSVGSGREQYF	TGCAGCGTTGGTTCAGGTCGAGAGCAGTACTTC
-	TRBV21-1	few	TRBJ2-3	14	CASNPGPSTDTQYF	TGTGCCAGCAACCCGGGACCCAGCACAGATACGCAGTATTTT
TRBD1	TRBV15	once	TRBJ2-1	15	CTTSRDRGPYNEQFF	TGTACCACCAGCAGAGACAGGGGACCTTACAATGAGCAGTTCTTC
TRBD2	TRBV15	-	TRBJ2-3	19	CATSRDSLNSGRESNTQYF	TGTGCCACCAGCAGAGATTCCCTTAATAGCGGGAGAGAGTCCAATACGCAGTATTTT
-	TRBV2	-	TRBJ2-1	14	CASISARDYNEQFF	TGTGCCAGCATAAGCGCGCGGGACTACAATGAGCAGTTCTTC
-	TRBV6-5	many	TRBJ2-1	11	CASTQRSEQFF	TGTGCCAGCACCCAGAGGAGTGAGCAGTTCTTC
-	TRBV4-3	-	TRBJ1-4	16	CASSPKTGISNETLFF	TGCGCCAGCAGCCCAAAAACAGGGATAAGTAATGAAACACTGTTTTTT
-	TRBV5-1	-	TRBJ1-2	12	CASRGGSEGYTF	TGCGCCAGCAGAGGGGGATCGGAGGGCTACACCTTC
TRBD2	TRBV7-2	few	TRBJ2-1	17	CASSLLLAGGPYNEQFF	TGTGCCAGCAGCTTACTCTTAGCGGGAGGCCCCTACAATGAGCAGTTCTTC
-	TRBV21-1	-	TRBJ1-5	10	CASSSEPQHF	TGTGCCAGCAGCTCCGAACCCCAGCATTTT
-	TRBV6-5	-	TRBJ2-5	15	CASSYSWGLRETQYF	TGTGCCAGCAGTTACTCGTGGGGGCTGCGGGAGACCCAGTACTTC
-	TRBV5-1	-	TRBJ2-5	14	CASSSSFGEETQYF	TGCGCCAGCAGCTCCTCGTTTGGGGAAGAGACCCAGTACTTC
-	TRBV4-1	-	TRBJ2-1	15	CASSQGGGPEWEQFF	TGCGCCAGCAGCCAAGGTGGCGGCCCCGAGTGGGAGCAGTTCTTC
-	TRBV6-5	-	TRBJ2-3	13	CASRTPKTDTQYF	TGTGCCAGCAGAACGCCGAAGACAGATACGCAGTATTTT
TRBD1	TRBV6-6	few	TRBJ1-5	17	CATTGQGPPKSNQPQHF	TGTGCCACCACGGGACAGGGCCCACCAAAGAGCAATCAGCCCCAGCATTTT